This is a list of T cell receptor beta chains from one sample in a study of blood T cell repertoires in COVID-19. Here immunoSEQ multiplex PCR was the method, and the copy in TCRdb shows in-frame clones only, minus some. The sample shows around 110,000 clones, roughly 83% of them seen only once. Source material: peripheral blood. The receptors come from a woman between 65 and 79 years old with acute or convalescent COVID-19. Both conserved end residues are part of each CDR3. D genes are given only for firm matches. Size is stated for part of the rows, as once, few or many counts, or as a class when the clone is expanded.

j_call: TRBJ2-3; v_call: TRBV27; clone_size: few; d_call: TRBD2; cdr3_nt: TGTGCCAGCAGCGCCCCGGGACTAGTCCTGTATTTT; cdr3_aa: CASSAPGLVLYF
j_call: TRBJ2-5; v_call: TRBV28; clone_size: once; d_call: TRBD2; cdr3_nt: TGTGCCAGCATATTAGCGGGAGACGTAAAAGAGACCCAGTACTTC; cdr3_aa: CASILAGDVKETQYF
j_call: TRBJ2-5; v_call: TRBV19; clone_size: -; d_call: TRBD1; cdr3_nt: TGTGCCAGTAGTGCCACAGGAAGCCCAGGGGGCCAGTACTTC; cdr3_aa: CASSATGSPGGQYF
j_call: TRBJ2-5; v_call: TRBV28; clone_size: -; d_call: -; cdr3_nt: TGTGCCAGCAGCTCAGGGAAAGAGACCCAGTACTTC; cdr3_aa: CASSSGKETQYF
j_call: TRBJ1-1; v_call: TRBV9; clone_size: -; d_call: TRBD1; cdr3_nt: TGTGCCAGCAGCGTAGGAGAGGGACAGGGGAACACTGAAGCTTTCTTT; cdr3_aa: CASSVGEGQGNTEAFF
j_call: TRBJ2-2; v_call: TRBV11-2; clone_size: once; d_call: TRBD2; cdr3_nt: TGTGCCAGCAGCCGAGCGGGAGGGGGCGGGGAGCTGTTTTTT; cdr3_aa: CASSRAGGGGELFF
j_call: TRBJ2-3; v_call: TRBV5-1; clone_size: -; d_call: TRBD1; cdr3_nt: TGCGCCAGCAGCAGACAGGGAAGCACAGATACGCAGTATTTT; cdr3_aa: CASSRQGSTDTQYF
j_call: TRBJ2-2; v_call: TRBV5-6; clone_size: -; d_call: -; cdr3_nt: TGTGCCAGCAGCAGAAGAGCGACGAACACCGGGGAGCTGTTTTTT; cdr3_aa: CASSRRATNTGELFF
j_call: TRBJ1-3; v_call: TRBV19; clone_size: -; d_call: -; cdr3_nt: TGTGCCAGTAGTGCGCAGGGTGAAGTTGGAAACACCATATATTTT; cdr3_aa: CASSAQGEVGNTIYF
j_call: TRBJ2-1; v_call: TRBV5-4; clone_size: -; d_call: -; cdr3_nt: TGTGCCAGCAGACAAGACTCCTACAATGAGCAGTTCTTC; cdr3_aa: CASRQDSYNEQFF
j_call: TRBJ2-1; v_call: TRBV10-2; clone_size: -; d_call: TRBD2; cdr3_nt: TGCGCCAGCAGTAGCGGGACCTACAATGAGCAGTTCTTC; cdr3_aa: CASSSGTYNEQFF
j_call: TRBJ2-3; v_call: TRBV3-1/TRBV3-2; clone_size: -; d_call: TRBD1; cdr3_nt: TGTGCCAGCAGCCAACATCCTTCGGGACAGGGATTAGATACGCAGTATTTT; cdr3_aa: CASSQHPSGQGLDTQYF
j_call: TRBJ2-7; v_call: TRBV6-1; clone_size: -; d_call: TRBD2; cdr3_nt: TGTGCCAGCAGTGATCCGAAGAGGAGACTAGCGGGAGTAGGGTACGAGCAGTACTTC; cdr3_aa: CASSDPKRRLAGVGYEQYF
j_call: TRBJ1-5; v_call: TRBV5-8; clone_size: -; d_call: TRBD1; cdr3_nt: TGTGCCAGCAGCTTGGGGGACAGGGGGCGAGCTCAGCCCCAGCATTTT; cdr3_aa: CASSLGDRGRAQPQHF
j_call: TRBJ1-2; v_call: TRBV2; clone_size: -; d_call: -; cdr3_nt: TGTGCCAGCAGTGAAAATCGGCAGGGGATATCTGGCTACACCTTC; cdr3_aa: CASSENRQGISGYTF
j_call: TRBJ1-1; v_call: TRBV3-1/TRBV3-2; clone_size: -; d_call: TRBD1; cdr3_nt: TGTGCCAGCAGCCCGCGGACAGGGGTGAGGAACACTGAAGCTTTCTTT; cdr3_aa: CASSPRTGVRNTEAFF
j_call: TRBJ1-2; v_call: TRBV5-4; clone_size: -; d_call: -; cdr3_nt: TGTGCCAGCAGCGTCCCCGGGGAGGGCTATGGCTACACCTTC; cdr3_aa: CASSVPGEGYGYTF
j_call: TRBJ2-3; v_call: TRBV6-6; clone_size: -; d_call: TRBD1; cdr3_nt: TGTGCCAGCAGTTCCCGCGGGACAGGGGGATCGGATACGCAGTATTTT; cdr3_aa: CASSSRGTGGSDTQYF
j_call: TRBJ2-5; v_call: TRBV10-3; clone_size: few; d_call: -; cdr3_nt: TGTGCCATCAGTGAGACAGATGAGACCCAGTACTTC; cdr3_aa: CAISETDETQYF
j_call: TRBJ1-6; v_call: TRBV6-5; clone_size: -; d_call: TRBD1; cdr3_nt: TGTGCCAGCAGTAGACAGGGAAGATGGAATTCACCCCTCCACTTT; cdr3_aa: CASSRQGRWNSPLHF
j_call: TRBJ1-4; v_call: TRBV6-1; clone_size: -; d_call: TRBD1; cdr3_nt: TGTGCCAGCAGTGAAGACAGGGGAAGGGGTGAAAAACTGTTTTTT; cdr3_aa: CASSEDRGRGEKLFF
j_call: TRBJ1-6; v_call: TRBV6-6; clone_size: -; d_call: TRBD1; cdr3_nt: TGTGCCAGCAGCCCCCAGGACAGGTCTAATTCACCCCTCCACTTT; cdr3_aa: CASSPQDRSNSPLHF
j_call: TRBJ1-1; v_call: TRBV15; clone_size: -; d_call: -; cdr3_nt: TGTGCCACCAGTCAGAGATGGTATTCGGGGACTTCGGGCACTGAAGCTTTCTTT; cdr3_aa: CATSQRWYSGTSGTEAFF
j_call: TRBJ1-2; v_call: TRBV5-4; clone_size: -; d_call: TRBD1; cdr3_nt: TGTGCCAGCAGCCGGGACAGGGTGAACTATGGCTACACCTTC; cdr3_aa: CASSRDRVNYGYTF
j_call: TRBJ2-4; v_call: TRBV10-3; clone_size: -; d_call: -; cdr3_nt: TGTGCCATCAGTGAGTCGTCAGGCCAAATAGCCAAAAACATTCAGTACTTC; cdr3_aa: CAISESSGQIAKNIQYF
j_call: TRBJ2-4; v_call: TRBV5-6; clone_size: -; d_call: -; cdr3_nt: TGTGCCAGCAGCTTGGCGGGGGCCAAAAACATTCAGTACTTC; cdr3_aa: CASSLAGAKNIQYF
j_call: TRBJ2-7; v_call: TRBV19; clone_size: -; d_call: -; cdr3_nt: TGTGCCAGTAGTATTGGGCCGTTGGGCTACGAGCAGTACTTC; cdr3_aa: CASSIGPLGYEQYF
j_call: TRBJ1-4; v_call: TRBV9; clone_size: few; d_call: -; cdr3_nt: TGTGCCAGCAGCGTAGCGACAGGCGGTAATGAAAAACTGTTTTTT; cdr3_aa: CASSVATGGNEKLFF
j_call: TRBJ2-7; v_call: TRBV18; clone_size: -; d_call: -; cdr3_nt: TGTGCCAGCTCGCAGGGTTACGAGCAGTACTTC; cdr3_aa: CASSQGYEQYF
j_call: TRBJ2-3; v_call: TRBV18; clone_size: once; d_call: -; cdr3_nt: TGTGCCAGCTCACCAGGGGGGAGCACAGATACGCAGTATTTT; cdr3_aa: CASSPGGSTDTQYF
j_call: TRBJ2-1; v_call: TRBV3-1/TRBV3-2; clone_size: -; d_call: TRBD2; cdr3_nt: TGTGCCAGCAGCCAACTAAACCCGGGACTAGCGGGGGGGCACTACAATGAGCAGTTCTTC; cdr3_aa: CASSQLNPGLAGGHYNEQFF
j_call: TRBJ2-7; v_call: TRBV7-2; clone_size: -; d_call: TRBD2; cdr3_nt: TGTGCCAGCAGCTTAGGGGGGGGTGGCGAGCAGTACTTC; cdr3_aa: CASSLGGGGEQYF
j_call: TRBJ1-4; v_call: TRBV15; clone_size: -; d_call: TRBD1; cdr3_nt: TGTGCCACCAGCGCCAGGGGGCGCGGGGATGAAAAACTGTTTTTT; cdr3_aa: CATSARGRGDEKLFF
j_call: TRBJ2-1; v_call: TRBV7-6; clone_size: -; d_call: TRBD2; cdr3_nt: TGTGCCAGCAGCGCACTAGCGGGGCCTTACAATGAGCAGTTCTTC; cdr3_aa: CASSALAGPYNEQFF
j_call: TRBJ1-4; v_call: TRBV19; clone_size: -; d_call: -; cdr3_nt: TGTGCCAGTAGTATTTCGGGAAGGCGGGCTGAAAAACTGTTTTTT; cdr3_aa: CASSISGRRAEKLFF
j_call: TRBJ2-2; v_call: TRBV18; clone_size: few; d_call: TRBD1; cdr3_nt: TGTGCCAGCTCAACCGGGACAGGGGAAACCGGGGAGCTGTTTTTT; cdr3_aa: CASSTGTGETGELFF
j_call: TRBJ2-7; v_call: TRBV5-1; clone_size: -; d_call: TRBD1; cdr3_nt: TGCGCCAGCAGCCCCCAGGGGGCAAGTCTCTGGGAGCAGTACTTC; cdr3_aa: CASSPQGASLWEQYF
j_call: TRBJ2-3; v_call: TRBV4-2; clone_size: -; d_call: TRBD2; cdr3_nt: TGTGCCAGCAGCCAAGGGTCCGGGACTAGCGGGGGGGCATACACAGATACGCAGTATTTT; cdr3_aa: CASSQGSGTSGGAYTDTQYF
j_call: TRBJ2-7; v_call: TRBV19; clone_size: -; d_call: -; cdr3_nt: TGTGCCAGTAGCGCCCGGGGTGGCGAGCAGTACTTC; cdr3_aa: CASSARGGEQYF
j_call: TRBJ2-1; v_call: TRBV6-1; clone_size: -; d_call: -; cdr3_nt: TGTGCCAGCAGTGAAGGTTTGCCAGGTAACAATGAGCAGTTCTTC; cdr3_aa: CASSEGLPGNNEQFF
j_call: TRBJ2-7; v_call: TRBV7-3; clone_size: -; d_call: -; cdr3_nt: TGTGCCAGCAGCTTATCCAGGTCCCACGAGCAGTACTTC; cdr3_aa: CASSLSRSHEQYF
j_call: TRBJ2-3; v_call: TRBV5-4; clone_size: -; d_call: -; cdr3_nt: TGTGCCAGCAGCTTGTACTACACAGATACGCAGTATTTT; cdr3_aa: CASSLYYTDTQYF
j_call: TRBJ2-2; v_call: TRBV5-1; clone_size: -; d_call: -; cdr3_nt: TGCGCCAGCAGCGTCGACAGTGGTGGGACCGGGGAGCTGTTTTTT; cdr3_aa: CASSVDSGGTGELFF
j_call: TRBJ2-7; v_call: TRBV11-2; clone_size: -; d_call: -; cdr3_nt: TGTGCCAGCAGCTTATCCGGGAGCCCTATTAAGTACTTC; cdr3_aa: CASSLSGSPIKYF
j_call: TRBJ2-7; v_call: TRBV6-1; clone_size: -; d_call: -; cdr3_nt: TGTGCCAGCAGTGAAAATTGGCAGACAGGGCAGTACTTC; cdr3_aa: CASSENWQTGQYF
j_call: TRBJ2-7; v_call: TRBV5-1; clone_size: many; d_call: -; cdr3_nt: TGCGCCAGCAGCTTTCGACCGGGTGGCCCCGAGCAGTACTTC; cdr3_aa: CASSFRPGGPEQYF
j_call: TRBJ2-3; v_call: TRBV5-4; clone_size: -; d_call: -; cdr3_nt: TGTGCCAGCAGCCCGGACTTGGCGACAGATACGCAGTATTTT; cdr3_aa: CASSPDLATDTQYF
j_call: TRBJ2-2; v_call: TRBV11-3; clone_size: once; d_call: -; cdr3_nt: TGTGCCAGCAGTTTGCAGGACACCGGGGAGCTGTTTTTT; cdr3_aa: CASSLQDTGELFF
j_call: TRBJ1-2; v_call: TRBV7-3; clone_size: few; d_call: TRBD1; cdr3_nt: TGTGCCAGCAGCCTAGACAGGGGTAGGGGTGGCTACACCTTC; cdr3_aa: CASSLDRGRGGYTF
j_call: TRBJ1-1; v_call: TRBV6-5; clone_size: -; d_call: -; cdr3_nt: TGTGCCAGCTCCGGACGGGAGAACACTGAAGCTTTCTTT; cdr3_aa: CASSGRENTEAFF
j_call: TRBJ2-5; v_call: TRBV6-5; clone_size: -; d_call: -; cdr3_nt: TGTGCCAGCAGTAAACGACAGGGACTGGGAGAGACCCAGTACTTC; cdr3_aa: CASSKRQGLGETQYF
j_call: TRBJ1-4; v_call: TRBV7-9; clone_size: -; d_call: -; cdr3_nt: TGTGCCAGCAGCTCTGGTGGGGGGAGTGAAAAACTGTTTTTT; cdr3_aa: CASSSGGGSEKLFF
j_call: TRBJ2-7; v_call: TRBV10-2; clone_size: -; d_call: TRBD1; cdr3_nt: TGCGCCAGCAAAAATCGCCAATCCGGGACAGGGGACTACGAGCAGTACTTC; cdr3_aa: CASKNRQSGTGDYEQYF
j_call: TRBJ2-4; v_call: TRBV5-1; clone_size: -; d_call: TRBD1; cdr3_nt: TGCGCCAGCAGCTCCGGACAGGGGAAAAACATTCAGTACTTC; cdr3_aa: CASSSGQGKNIQYF